The T cell receptor (beta chain) described here comes from a study of blood T cell repertoires in COVID-19. Study context: COVID-19 samples, acute and convalescent, were from the United States, Italy and Spain. Nucleic acid was either cDNA or gDNA, and it came from T cells, B-cell-depleted T cells, or PBMCs.

The V gene end was trimmed by 6 bases and the J gene end by 4 bases; junction bases not matched to a gene: 0. Germline CDR1 and CDR2: MDHEN and SYDVKM. The CDR3 is 12 amino acids. Original analysis: Reference gene primer amplification gave estimated nucleated cell counts. Clones were sequenced by immunoSEQ multiplex PCR, and TCRdb holds only the in-frame ones, with some missing. The D gene and trimming were derived from the DNA, and the V and J assignments and clone size from that table. Of around 97,000 clones listed, about 86% are singletons. Many counts were recorded for this clone. This sample also contains other DNA sequences that code for the same CDR3.

This chain connects TRBV28 to TRBJ1-2; TRBD1 agrees at 9 bases. The sequence derives from a human donor in a cohort sampled during active COVID-19. The sequenced material came from peripheral blood. The CDR3 bases are TGTGCCAGCAGGACAGGGGGCTATGGCTACACCTTC. Amino acids: CASRTGGYGYTF.